A single T cell receptor (beta chain) is shown here with its context. No antigen is known for it. PCR used 60 Vbeta primers and 13 Jbeta primers. Here immunoSEQ multiplex PCR was the method, and the copy in TCRdb shows in-frame clones only, minus some. The sample shows about 120,000 clones, about four fifths of them seen only once. The source of the sample is a study of cytomegalovirus exposure and HLA in healthy donors. General study results and limits: Reports indicate that TCR beta sequences accurately predicted the HLA-A and HLA-B alleles of most subjects. An analysis that was carried out later associated 16,951 TCR beta sequences with HLA alleles at 0.05 false discovery rate.

The CDR3 totals 17 residues. The V and J ends lost 0 bases and 0 bases, in that order; junction bases with no gene match: 8. From germline, CDR1 is SGHDT and CDR2 YYEEEE. The V call is TRBV5-6, the J call TRBJ1-2; 7 positions agree with TRBD1. The sample was PBMCs. The sequence was collected from a man between 18 and 29 years old in good health and CMV-seronegative. The CDR3: CASSLGGQSRANYGYTF. The CDR3 DNA sequence: TGTGCCAGCAGCTTGGGGGGACAGAGCCGTGCTAACTATGGCTACACCTTC.